These T cell receptor beta chains were read from a single sample in a study of control samples from healthy donors and cancer patients. TCRdb's table, derived via immunoSEQ multiplex PCR, lists solely in-frame clones and lacks some. The sample consists of roughly 130,000 clones, more than 80% of them appearing once. Sequenced material: blood. The receptor set was obtained from a man aged 18 to 30 in good health. The conserved cysteine and the conserved F or W are not part of the CDR3 here. A D gene is named only where the DNA matches it firmly. Part of the rows lack a size; the others show once, few, many or a class for expanded clones.

d_call clone_size v_call cdr3_aa
TRBD2 . TRBV3-1/TRBV3-2 ASSPTSGTSGDEQF
. . TRBV19 ASSLTPGSYEQY
. . TRBV7-7 ASSLSEDQPQH
. once TRBV7-8 ASSLNGGGYGNEQF
. . TRBV2 ASSGEELDTQY
. few TRBV2 ASSGPQGDQPQH
TRBD1 . TRBV4-1 ASSHKTTGAYEQY
. . TRBV6-5 ANSGVSPNEQF
. . TRBV28 ASSFSYEQY
. . TRBV19 ASSIPGDTNTEAF
. . TRBV7-8 ASSLVPGLPGREQGYT
. . TRBV29-1 SVEGLGAYNEQF
. . TRBV5-1 ASSFSSRETQY
. . TRBV7-8 ASSLHTEAF
TRBD1 . TRBV28 ASSSPTGAAPLSY
. . TRBV3-1/TRBV3-2 ASSQELAAGNTIY
TRBD2 . TRBV4-2 ASSQEPLAGGPGTQY
TRBD2 . TRBV11-2 ASSVGEGGSTDTQY
TRBD2 . TRBV27 ASSSSTSGSTDTQY
. . TRBV5-5 ASSPGRSSGNTIY
TRBD1 . TRBV13 ASSPTGDALAGPLANEQF
TRBD2 . TRBV9 ASSVVASGLNEQF
TRBD1 . TRBV12-5 ARPPGQVEDGYT
. . TRBV27 ASSLTGPSTDTQY
TRBD2 . TRBV7-6 AGSLLGGYRANTGELF
. . TRBV5-6 ASSFSNQPQH
TRBD1 once TRBV7-6 ASSLGGTGNQETQY
. . TRBV28 ASSPQKAKNIQY
. few TRBV11-2 ASSLSLDTEAF
. . TRBV5-8 ASSLGTRNQPQH
TRBD1 once TRBV5-1 ASSLSTGSDTQY
TRBD1 . TRBV19 ASSIPRTGRAEAF
. . TRBV20-1 SASWAGGAY
. once TRBV5-1 ASSLDSALKGYT
. . TRBV6-1 ASSEAAGGWETQY
. . TRBV25-1 ASSRGLNTEAF
. . TRBV5-1 ASSPDNTDTQY
. . TRBV4-1 ASSQGIRGKEQY
TRBD1 . TRBV30 AWRGDRSTNSPLH
. . TRBV5-8 ASSFSGADTQY
. . TRBV12-5 ASGLVTGGGGQPQH
TRBD1 . TRBV5-1 ASSATGGVYGYT
. . TRBV5-1 ASSSDTNYEQY
. . TRBV5-1 ASSLVRAGREQY
. . TRBV5-1 ASSLGQPQETQY
TRBD1 few TRBV7-9 ASSFQDRAGETQY
. . TRBV15 ATSSQGGGSYEQY
. . TRBV19 ASSIGDGDLYNEQF
. . TRBV6-1 ASSENGGVGGYT
. few TRBV30 AWTFLGSSGNTIY